The present T cell receptor beta chain was sequenced within a study of cytomegalovirus exposure and HLA in healthy donors (dated by TCRdb to the late 2010s). For the study in its entirety: In an earlier analysis of 587 of the donors, about 260 Gb of sequence data and 100 million or so unique TCR beta sequences from about 179 million T cells were reported. An early release that covered about 600 HLA-typed donors contained around 300 gigabases of sequencing data and around 80 million unique TCR sequences. Among the approximately 400 genotyped donors, approximately 82% belonged to the genetic ancestry cluster associated with self-reported Caucasian donors. The aim of the study was to test whether cataloging public T cell receptors could identify signatures of past pathogen exposure. The T cell repertoires of roughly 660 subjects were profiled by immunosequencing and related to cytomegalovirus serostatus. A separate validation cohort of about 110 different subjects was used in addition to the 666-subject first cohort. The study combined high-throughput TCR immunosequencing, statistical association of individual TCRs with disease status, and machine learning to predict cytomegalovirus infection status. In a later analysis, previously published TCR beta repertoires from about 640 donors were re-analyzed and high-resolution HLA genotyping was added so that TCR occurrence patterns could be studied. The later analysis used no new phenotypic data to find candidate immune exposures, relying instead on TCR beta sequences and their occurrence across donors. To decide whether each TCR beta V gene segment behaved as functional or pseudogenic, an earlier analysis of over 500 of the donors relied on high-throughput TCR beta sequencing. Alongside the repertoire data, information on donor age, sex, ethnicity and CMV serostatus was compiled. A later genetic analysis used genome-wide SNP genotypes for about 55% of the 666 donors, treating that subset as a discovery cohort. Every repertoire in the discovery cohort had been generated on one and the same sequencing platform. HLA typing included class I and class II loci at four-digit resolution. Typing coverage differed by locus: A, B, C, DRB1 and DQB1 were typed in roughly 629-640 donors, DQA1 in 522, DPA1 in 600 to 610, and DPB1 in just under 490. Because of strong linkage in the cohort, roughly five DR-DQ haplotypes were treated as single units for association and clustering. Among almost 400 genotyped donors of the cohort, an average of roughly 240,000 unique TCR beta nucleotide sequences were sequenced per donor, around 18% of them non-productive. Points the paper makes about the study in general: The authors suggested that the approach could potentially be generalized to other disease states and immunological phenotypes. A few of the identified cytomegalovirus-associated TCR beta chains were confirmed in vitro to be specific for cytomegalovirus antigens. In this cohort, only TCR beta chains were sequenced, and detectable features were limited by the absence of alpha or paired-chain data. Specific HLA alleles were associated with 16,951 TCR beta sequences at a false discovery rate of 0.05 in a later analysis. Linkage disequilibrium might explain the correlated functional status among segregating V segments, but an unknown experimental factor could not be excluded. A further reported finding was that TCR beta sequences accurately predicted the HLA-A and HLA-B alleles for most subjects in the first cohort. Across donors, most TCR sequences were observed very rarely, whereas some public TCRs were present in many individuals. A group of highly shared sequence variants was considered likely to be a technical artifact of the sequencing pipeline. Because some donors lacked HLA typing at each locus, the association tests relied only on the typed subset. Most CMV-associated TCR beta chains appeared to be HLA-restricted in a later analysis, and the HLA associations seemed to be driven largely by CMV exposure. In both the original and validation cohorts, the classifier was reported to diagnose cytomegalovirus status with high specificity and sensitivity. In a later analysis, TCR association rates were found to vary across HLA loci, with the most associated TCRs seen for DRB1 alleles and the fewest for HLA-C alleles. Several of the top co-occurrence clusters appeared to be linked to parvovirus B19, influenza, CMV and Epstein-Barr virus, according to a later analysis. An association between a missense DCLRE1C variant and V-gene and J-gene trimming of TCR beta chains was found in a later genetic analysis and replicated in an independent cohort. Compared with the approximately 700-donor mean, donors in an Asian-associated ancestry cluster had fewer N-insertions in productive TCRs, according to a later genetic analysis. Broadly in line with IMGT annotations, most TCR beta V segments showed up in productive rearrangements about 87% or about 30% of the time in an earlier analysis of 450 to 750 of the donors. In a later analysis, HLA-associated TCR beta chains showed more clonal expansion and lower generation probabilities than non-associated chains that were equally common. The study gave a list of 150 to 200 TCR beta chains associated with cytomegalovirus. Assigning TCR associations to individual alleles was difficult when HLA alleles, especially DR and DQ, strongly co-occurred. Presence/absence analyses assumed roughly uniform sequencing depth across donors, an assumption that may not hold. The only immune exposure information available for the cohort was CMV serostatus. Some IMGT-functional V segments, including TRBV6-2 and TRBV6-3, could not be told apart with the 87-base-pair reads, so those segments were excluded. Over 15 rarely observed V segments, including chromosome 9 orphons, were excluded from the earlier analysis of just under 600 of the donors because counts were too low.

The sample holds a few counts of this clone. This clone's antigen is unknown. The record has no base qualities; no much larger clone is one base away. The cohort comprised approximately 700 healthy bone marrow donors. Cohort members were all nominally healthy when sampled, although unrecorded immune exposures were likely present. The donor tested CMV seronegative, placing the donor among the 350 or so seronegative members of the cohort. Every donor gave a peripheral blood sample, and the peripheral blood mononuclear cells from that sample were used for TCR beta sequencing. Genomic DNA was extracted from the blood cell samples with the Qiagen DNeasy Blood Extraction Kit. Per the germline V gene, SQVTM is the CDR1 and ANQGSEA is the CDR2. V was cut back by 4 bases and J by 5 bases, leaving a gap of 14 bases between them. The CDR3 starts with the cysteine, ends with the phenylalanine, and has 13 residues. Solely the CDR3 DNA is kept, with 39 bases framed from the first base.

Library construction relied on the immunoSEQ multiplex PCR assay. For the multiplex PCR, a mixture combining 60 forward primers for TCR Vbeta segments and 13 reverse primers for TCR Jbeta segments was used. A multiplex PCR assay on genomic DNA amplified the CDR3 region of rearranged TCR beta genes. The amplified TCR beta libraries were sequenced on the Illumina HiSeq System as 87-base-pair reads. In the source study's methods: Across the roughly 600 repertoires, a later analysis counted tens of millions of unique TCR beta chains, 9.5 million to 12 million of which were shared by at least two donors. Raw reads were error-corrected and collapsed into unique sequences by a nearest-neighbor algorithm in which closely related sequences were merged to remove PCR and sequencing errors. CDR3 sequences were aligned to IMGT reference sequences to assign V, D and J gene segments. For a sequence to be retained, at least a six-nucleotide match to both a V gene segment and a J gene segment was required. A rearrangement counted as productive if the CDR3 had no stop codons and remained in frame with V and J, and every other rearrangement counted as non-productive. Following IMGT convention, CDR3 was defined as the stretch from the second conserved V-encoded cysteine up to the conserved J-encoded phenylalanine. The earlier analysis of roughly 590 of the donors excluded sequences that lacked an unambiguous match to a single V gene segment. In an earlier analysis of a few hundred of the donors, V segments were called functional above 56.7% productive rearrangements and were called segregating when the between-donor standard deviation exceeded 5%. A statistical classification framework was developed to diagnose cytomegalovirus status using the catalog of TCR beta chain sequences. V and J gene assignment, in a later analysis, came from comparing TCR nucleotide sequences with IMGT/GENE-DB human TR gene sequences. In a later analysis, CDR3 sequences and most-parsimonious VDJ recombination scenarios were assigned using the TCRdist pipeline. In a later analysis, each TCR beta chain was defined by its CDR3 amino acid sequence together with its V-gene family, and reads without a unique V-gene family were excluded. A later analysis removed 500 to 650 highly shared, low-generation-probability nucleotide sequences to deal with suspected cross-contamination and a sequencing artifact. In a later analysis, a clonal expansion index for each public chain was calculated from normalized within-repertoire ranks of inferred template counts. A later analysis computed generation probabilities with a VDJ recombination model fitted to out-of-frame rearrangements, and checked the results against IGoR. A later analysis scored TCR-TCR, TCR-HLA and TCR-CMV co-occurrence with hypergeometric tests, applying a repertoire-size bias correction to TCR pairs. In a later analysis, false discovery rates were estimated by permuting HLA or CMV assignments 20 times. In a later analysis, co-occurring TCRs were grouped with DBSCAN, and TCRdist sequence similarity was added when clustering was performed within HLA-allele-positive subsets. Repertoires with fewer than 30,000 or more than 120,000 public chains were left out of co-occurrence clustering, as were a few repertoires with anomalous nucleotide sharing. This is the immuneACCESS table as TCRdb keeps it, with only in-frame sequences that have V and J called. A part of the clones is gone; compared with another copy, unresolved V genes explain less than half, and the rest is unexplained. V and J calls plus clone size are reproduced from that table; the DNA served to infer D and trimming. The sample table holds 150,000 to 200,000 clones, of which over 60% were seen once. The leading ten clones occupy 1.5% to 2% of the sample.

Recombination connected TRBV29-1 to TRBJ1-1; a tentative D match to TRBD1 spans 5 bases. The sequence was obtained from a man younger than 35 in good health and CMV-seronegative. Sequencing was carried out using PBMCs. The CDR3 reads CSVGTHGGTEAFF. The base sequence is TGCAGCGTTGGAACCCACGGGGGAACTGAAGCTTTCTTT.